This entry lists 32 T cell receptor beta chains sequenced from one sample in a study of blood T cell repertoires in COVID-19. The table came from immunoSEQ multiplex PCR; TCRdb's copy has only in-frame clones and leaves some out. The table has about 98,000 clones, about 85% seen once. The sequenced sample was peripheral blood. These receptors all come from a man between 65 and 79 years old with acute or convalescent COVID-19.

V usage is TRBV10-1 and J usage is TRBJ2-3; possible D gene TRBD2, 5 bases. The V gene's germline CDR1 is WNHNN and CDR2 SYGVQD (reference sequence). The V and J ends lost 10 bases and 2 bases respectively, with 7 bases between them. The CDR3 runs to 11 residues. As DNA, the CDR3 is TGCGCCACCGGGGACACAGATACGCAGTATTTT. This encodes CATGDTDTQYF.

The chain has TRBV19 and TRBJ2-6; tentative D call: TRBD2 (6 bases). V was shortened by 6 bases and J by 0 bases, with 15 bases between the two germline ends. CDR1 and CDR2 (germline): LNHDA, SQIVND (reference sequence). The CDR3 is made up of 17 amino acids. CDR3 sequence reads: CASSVRGTSSGANVLTF. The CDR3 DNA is TGTGCCAGTAGCGTACGGGGGACCAGCTCTGGGGCCAACGTCCTGACTTTC.

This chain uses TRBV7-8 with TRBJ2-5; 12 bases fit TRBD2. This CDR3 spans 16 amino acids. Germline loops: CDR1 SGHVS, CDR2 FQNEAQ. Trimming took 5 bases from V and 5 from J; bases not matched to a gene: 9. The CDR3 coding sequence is TGTGCCAGCAGCCCGCGACTAGCGGGGGTCGGGGAGACCCAGTACTTC. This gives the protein CASSPRLAGVGETQYF.

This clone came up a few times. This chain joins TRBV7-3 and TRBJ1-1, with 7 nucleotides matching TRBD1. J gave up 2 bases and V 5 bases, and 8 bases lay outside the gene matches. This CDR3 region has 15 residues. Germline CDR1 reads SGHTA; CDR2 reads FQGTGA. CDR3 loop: CASSLLGQINTEAFF. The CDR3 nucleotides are TGTGCCAGCAGCCTACTGGGACAGATTAACACTGAAGCTTTCTTT.

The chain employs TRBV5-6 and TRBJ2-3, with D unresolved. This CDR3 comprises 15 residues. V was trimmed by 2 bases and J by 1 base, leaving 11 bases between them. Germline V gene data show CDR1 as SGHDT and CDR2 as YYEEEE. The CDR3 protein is CASSFLTTGTDTQYF. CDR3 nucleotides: TGTGCCAGCAGCTTTCTCACAACCGGCACAGATACGCAGTATTTT.

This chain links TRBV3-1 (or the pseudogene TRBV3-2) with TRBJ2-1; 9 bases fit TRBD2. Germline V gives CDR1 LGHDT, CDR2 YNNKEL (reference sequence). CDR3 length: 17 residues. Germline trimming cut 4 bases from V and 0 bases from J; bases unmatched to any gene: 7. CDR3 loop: CASSLGSGGYSYNEQFF. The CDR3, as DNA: TGTGCCAGCAGCCTGGGAAGCGGGGGGTACTCCTACAATGAGCAGTTCTTC.

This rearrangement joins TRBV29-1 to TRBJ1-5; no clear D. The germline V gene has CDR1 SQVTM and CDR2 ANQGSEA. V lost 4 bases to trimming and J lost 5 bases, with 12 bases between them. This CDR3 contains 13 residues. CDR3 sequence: CSVAGGSDQPQHF. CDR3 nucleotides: TGCAGCGTTGCAGGTGGGTCGGATCAGCCCCAGCATTTT. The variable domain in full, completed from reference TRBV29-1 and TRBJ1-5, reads SAVISQKPSRDICQRGTSLTIQCQVDSQVTMMFWYRQQPGQSLTLIATANQGSEATYESGFVIDKFPISRPNLTFSTLTVSNMSPEDSSIYLCSVAGGSDQPQHFGDGTRLSIL.

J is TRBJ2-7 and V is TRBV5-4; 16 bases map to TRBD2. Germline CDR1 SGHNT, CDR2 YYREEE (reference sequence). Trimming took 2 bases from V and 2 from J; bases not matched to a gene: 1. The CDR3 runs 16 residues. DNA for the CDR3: TGTGCCAGCAGCTTAGGGACTAGCGGGGGGGCCTACGAGCAGTACGTC. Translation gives CASSLGTSGGAYEQYV.

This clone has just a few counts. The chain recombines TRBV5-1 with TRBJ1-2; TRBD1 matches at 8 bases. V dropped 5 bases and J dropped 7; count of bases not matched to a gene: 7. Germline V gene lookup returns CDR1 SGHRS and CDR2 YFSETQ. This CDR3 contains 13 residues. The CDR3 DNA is TGCGCCAGCAGTCGGACAGGGTGGGGTGGCTACACCTTC. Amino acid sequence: CASSRTGWGGYTF.

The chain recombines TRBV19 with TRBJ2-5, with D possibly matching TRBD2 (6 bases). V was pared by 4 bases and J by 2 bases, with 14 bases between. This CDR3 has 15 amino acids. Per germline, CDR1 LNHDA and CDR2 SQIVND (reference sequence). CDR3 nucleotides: TGTGCCAGTAGTAGGGGACTGGGGGAACAAGAGACCCAGTACTTC. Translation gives CASSRGLGEQETQYF.

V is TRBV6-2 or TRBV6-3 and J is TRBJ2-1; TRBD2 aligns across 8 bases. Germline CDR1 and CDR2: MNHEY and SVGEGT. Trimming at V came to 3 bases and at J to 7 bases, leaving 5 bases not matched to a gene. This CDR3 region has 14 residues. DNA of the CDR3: TGTGCCAGCAGTTATCAGCGGGGGTGGAATGAGCAGTTCTTC. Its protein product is CASSYQRGWNEQFF.

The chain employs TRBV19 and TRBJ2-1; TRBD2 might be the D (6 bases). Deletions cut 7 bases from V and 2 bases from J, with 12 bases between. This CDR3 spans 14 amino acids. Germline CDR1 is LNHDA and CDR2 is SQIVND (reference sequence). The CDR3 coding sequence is TGTGCCAGTAACGCGGCGGGGACCTACAATGAGCAGTTCTTC. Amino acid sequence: CASNAAGTYNEQFF. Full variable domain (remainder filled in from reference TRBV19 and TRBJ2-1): DGGITQSPKYLFRKEGQNVTLSCEQNLNHDAMYWYRQDPGQGLRLIYYSQIVNDFQKGDIAEGYSVSREKKESFPLTVTSAQKNPTAFYLCASNAAGTYNEQFFGPGTRLTVL.

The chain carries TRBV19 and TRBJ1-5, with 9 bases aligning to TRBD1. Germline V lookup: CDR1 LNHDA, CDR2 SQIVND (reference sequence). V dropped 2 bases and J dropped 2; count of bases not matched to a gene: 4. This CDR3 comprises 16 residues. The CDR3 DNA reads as TGTGCCAGTAGTATACCGGGACAGGGAGGCAATCAGCCCCAGCATTTT. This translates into CASSIPGQGGNQPQHF.

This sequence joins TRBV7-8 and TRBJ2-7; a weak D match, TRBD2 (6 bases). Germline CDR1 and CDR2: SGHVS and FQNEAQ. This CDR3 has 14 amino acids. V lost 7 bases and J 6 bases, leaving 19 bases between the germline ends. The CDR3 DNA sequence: TGTGCCAGCACCCCGTCGGGGACTTCTACCGAGCAGTACTTC. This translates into CASTPSGTSTEQYF.

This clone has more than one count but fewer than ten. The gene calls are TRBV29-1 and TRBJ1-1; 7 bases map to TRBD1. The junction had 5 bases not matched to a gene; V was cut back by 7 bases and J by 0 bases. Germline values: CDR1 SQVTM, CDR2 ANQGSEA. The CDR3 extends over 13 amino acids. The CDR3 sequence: CSGMTGLNTEAFF. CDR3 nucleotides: TGCAGCGGTATGACAGGGTTGAACACTGAAGCTTTCTTT.

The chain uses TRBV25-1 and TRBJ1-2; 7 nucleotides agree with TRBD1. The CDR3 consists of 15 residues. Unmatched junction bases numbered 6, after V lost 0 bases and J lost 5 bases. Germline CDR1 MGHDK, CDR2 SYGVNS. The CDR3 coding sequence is TGTGCCAGCAGTGAATATAGGACAGGACCATATGGCTACACCTTC. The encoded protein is CASSEYRTGPYGYTF.

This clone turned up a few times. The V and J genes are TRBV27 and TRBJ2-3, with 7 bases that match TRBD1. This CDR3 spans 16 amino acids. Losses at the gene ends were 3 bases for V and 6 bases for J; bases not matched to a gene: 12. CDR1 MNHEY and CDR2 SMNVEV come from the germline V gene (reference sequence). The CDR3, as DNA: TGTGCCAGCAGTTTTGGGCCCCACAGGGGCTACGATACGCAGTATTTT. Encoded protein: CASSFGPHRGYDTQYF.

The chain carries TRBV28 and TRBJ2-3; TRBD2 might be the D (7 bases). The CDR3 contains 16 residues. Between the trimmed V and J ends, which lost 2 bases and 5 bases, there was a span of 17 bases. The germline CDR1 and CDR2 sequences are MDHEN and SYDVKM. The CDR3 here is CASSLRRGAVVDTQYF. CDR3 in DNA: TGTGCCAGCAGTTTACGACGGGGGGCGGTCGTAGATACGCAGTATTTT.

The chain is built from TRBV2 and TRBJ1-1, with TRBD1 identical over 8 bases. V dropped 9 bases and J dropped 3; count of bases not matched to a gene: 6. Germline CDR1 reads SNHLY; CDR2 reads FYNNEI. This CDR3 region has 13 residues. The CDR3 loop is CARSQDRDTEAFF. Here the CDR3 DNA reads TGTGCCAGGTCCCAGGACAGGGACACTGAAGCTTTCTTT.

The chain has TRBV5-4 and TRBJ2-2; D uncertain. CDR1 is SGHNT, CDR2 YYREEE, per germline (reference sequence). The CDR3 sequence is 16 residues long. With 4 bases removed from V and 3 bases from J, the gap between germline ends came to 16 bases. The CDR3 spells CASSPYTRTDTGELFF. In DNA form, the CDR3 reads TGTGCCAGCAGCCCTTACACCCGAACCGACACCGGGGAGCTGTTTTTT.

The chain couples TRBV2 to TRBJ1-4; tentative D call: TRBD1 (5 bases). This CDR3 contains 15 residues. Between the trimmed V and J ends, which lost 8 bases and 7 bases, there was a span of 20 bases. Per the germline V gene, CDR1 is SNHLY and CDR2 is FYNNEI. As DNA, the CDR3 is TGTGCCAGCCTTCTTGGAGGGGTATTATTTGAAAAACTGTTTTTT. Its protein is CASLLGGVLFEKLFF.

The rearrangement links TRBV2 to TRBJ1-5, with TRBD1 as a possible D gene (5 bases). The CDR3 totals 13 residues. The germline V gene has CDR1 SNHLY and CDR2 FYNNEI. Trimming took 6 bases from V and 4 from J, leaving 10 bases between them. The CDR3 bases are TGTGCCAGCAGCCCAGGGCAGAATCAGCCCCAGCATTTT. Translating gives CASSPGQNQPQHF.

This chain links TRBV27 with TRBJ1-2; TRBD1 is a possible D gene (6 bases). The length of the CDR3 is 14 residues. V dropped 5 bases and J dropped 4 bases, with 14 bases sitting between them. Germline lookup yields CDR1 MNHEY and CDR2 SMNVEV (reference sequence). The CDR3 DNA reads TGTGCCAGCAGTAGAACAGGGCCTTCCTATGGCTACACCTTC. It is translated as CASSRTGPSYGYTF.

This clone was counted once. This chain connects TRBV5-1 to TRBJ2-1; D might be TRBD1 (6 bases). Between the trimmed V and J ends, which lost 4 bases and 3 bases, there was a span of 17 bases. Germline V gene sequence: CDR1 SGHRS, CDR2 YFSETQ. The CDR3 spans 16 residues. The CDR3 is CASSPRDNPSYNEQFF. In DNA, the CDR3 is TGCGCCAGCAGCCCTCGGGACAACCCAAGCTACAATGAGCAGTTCTTC.

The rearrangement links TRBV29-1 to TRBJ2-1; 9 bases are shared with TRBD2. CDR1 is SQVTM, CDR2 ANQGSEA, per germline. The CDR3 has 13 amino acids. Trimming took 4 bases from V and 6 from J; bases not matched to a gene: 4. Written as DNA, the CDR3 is TGCAGCGTTGGGACTAGCGCGGGCAATGAGCAGTTCTTC. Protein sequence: CSVGTSAGNEQFF.

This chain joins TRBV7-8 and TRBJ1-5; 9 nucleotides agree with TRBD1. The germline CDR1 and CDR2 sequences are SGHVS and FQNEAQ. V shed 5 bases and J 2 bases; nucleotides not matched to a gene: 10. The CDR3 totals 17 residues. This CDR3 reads CASSLFYWDRGNQPQHF. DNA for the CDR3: TGTGCCAGCAGCCTCTTTTATTGGGACAGGGGCAATCAGCCCCAGCATTTT.

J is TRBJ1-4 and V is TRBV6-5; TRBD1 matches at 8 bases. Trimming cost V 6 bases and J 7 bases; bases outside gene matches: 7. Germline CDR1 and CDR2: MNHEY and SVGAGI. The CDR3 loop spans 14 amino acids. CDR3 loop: CASRKTGEVEKLFF. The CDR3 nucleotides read TGTGCCAGCAGGAAGACAGGGGAGGTTGAAAAACTGTTTTTT.

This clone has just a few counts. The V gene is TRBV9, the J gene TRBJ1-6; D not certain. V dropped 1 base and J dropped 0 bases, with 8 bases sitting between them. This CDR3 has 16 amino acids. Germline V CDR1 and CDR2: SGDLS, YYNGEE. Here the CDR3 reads CASSVLATSYNSPLHF. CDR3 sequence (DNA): TGTGCCAGCAGCGTACTGGCAACCTCCTATAATTCACCCCTCCACTTT.

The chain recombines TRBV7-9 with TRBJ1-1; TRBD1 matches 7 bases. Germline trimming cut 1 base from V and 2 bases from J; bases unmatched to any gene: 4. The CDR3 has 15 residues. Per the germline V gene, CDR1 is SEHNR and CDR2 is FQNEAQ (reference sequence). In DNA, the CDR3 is TGTGCCAGCAGCTTAGGGGCAGGGGGAAACACTGAAGCTTTCTTT. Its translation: CASSLGAGGNTEAFF. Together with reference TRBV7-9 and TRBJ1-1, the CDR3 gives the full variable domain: DTGVSQNPRHKITKRGQNVTFRCDPISEHNRLYWYRQTLGQGPEFLTYFQNEAQLEKSRLLSDRFSAERPKGSFSTLEIQRTEQGDSAMYLCASSLGAGGNTEAFFGQGTRLTVV.

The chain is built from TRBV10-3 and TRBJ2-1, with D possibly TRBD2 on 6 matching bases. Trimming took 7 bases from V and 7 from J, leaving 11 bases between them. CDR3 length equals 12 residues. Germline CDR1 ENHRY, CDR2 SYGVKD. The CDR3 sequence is CAIMGRGNEQFF. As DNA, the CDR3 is TGTGCCATCATGGGCCGGGGGAATGAGCAGTTCTTC.

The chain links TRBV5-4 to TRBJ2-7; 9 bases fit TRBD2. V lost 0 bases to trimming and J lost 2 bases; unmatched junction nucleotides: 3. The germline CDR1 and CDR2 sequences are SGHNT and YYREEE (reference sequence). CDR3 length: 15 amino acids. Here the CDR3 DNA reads TGTGCCAGCAGCTTGGGGGCGGGGGGGGCCTACGAGCAGTACTTC. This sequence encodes CASSLGAGGAYEQYF.

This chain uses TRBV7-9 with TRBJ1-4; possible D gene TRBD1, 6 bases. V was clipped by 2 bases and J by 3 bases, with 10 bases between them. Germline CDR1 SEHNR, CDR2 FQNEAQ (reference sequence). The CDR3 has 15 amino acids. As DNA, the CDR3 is TGTGCCAGCAGCTTATCCCAGGGGCCTAATGAAAAACTGTTTTTT. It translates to CASSLSQGPNEKLFF.